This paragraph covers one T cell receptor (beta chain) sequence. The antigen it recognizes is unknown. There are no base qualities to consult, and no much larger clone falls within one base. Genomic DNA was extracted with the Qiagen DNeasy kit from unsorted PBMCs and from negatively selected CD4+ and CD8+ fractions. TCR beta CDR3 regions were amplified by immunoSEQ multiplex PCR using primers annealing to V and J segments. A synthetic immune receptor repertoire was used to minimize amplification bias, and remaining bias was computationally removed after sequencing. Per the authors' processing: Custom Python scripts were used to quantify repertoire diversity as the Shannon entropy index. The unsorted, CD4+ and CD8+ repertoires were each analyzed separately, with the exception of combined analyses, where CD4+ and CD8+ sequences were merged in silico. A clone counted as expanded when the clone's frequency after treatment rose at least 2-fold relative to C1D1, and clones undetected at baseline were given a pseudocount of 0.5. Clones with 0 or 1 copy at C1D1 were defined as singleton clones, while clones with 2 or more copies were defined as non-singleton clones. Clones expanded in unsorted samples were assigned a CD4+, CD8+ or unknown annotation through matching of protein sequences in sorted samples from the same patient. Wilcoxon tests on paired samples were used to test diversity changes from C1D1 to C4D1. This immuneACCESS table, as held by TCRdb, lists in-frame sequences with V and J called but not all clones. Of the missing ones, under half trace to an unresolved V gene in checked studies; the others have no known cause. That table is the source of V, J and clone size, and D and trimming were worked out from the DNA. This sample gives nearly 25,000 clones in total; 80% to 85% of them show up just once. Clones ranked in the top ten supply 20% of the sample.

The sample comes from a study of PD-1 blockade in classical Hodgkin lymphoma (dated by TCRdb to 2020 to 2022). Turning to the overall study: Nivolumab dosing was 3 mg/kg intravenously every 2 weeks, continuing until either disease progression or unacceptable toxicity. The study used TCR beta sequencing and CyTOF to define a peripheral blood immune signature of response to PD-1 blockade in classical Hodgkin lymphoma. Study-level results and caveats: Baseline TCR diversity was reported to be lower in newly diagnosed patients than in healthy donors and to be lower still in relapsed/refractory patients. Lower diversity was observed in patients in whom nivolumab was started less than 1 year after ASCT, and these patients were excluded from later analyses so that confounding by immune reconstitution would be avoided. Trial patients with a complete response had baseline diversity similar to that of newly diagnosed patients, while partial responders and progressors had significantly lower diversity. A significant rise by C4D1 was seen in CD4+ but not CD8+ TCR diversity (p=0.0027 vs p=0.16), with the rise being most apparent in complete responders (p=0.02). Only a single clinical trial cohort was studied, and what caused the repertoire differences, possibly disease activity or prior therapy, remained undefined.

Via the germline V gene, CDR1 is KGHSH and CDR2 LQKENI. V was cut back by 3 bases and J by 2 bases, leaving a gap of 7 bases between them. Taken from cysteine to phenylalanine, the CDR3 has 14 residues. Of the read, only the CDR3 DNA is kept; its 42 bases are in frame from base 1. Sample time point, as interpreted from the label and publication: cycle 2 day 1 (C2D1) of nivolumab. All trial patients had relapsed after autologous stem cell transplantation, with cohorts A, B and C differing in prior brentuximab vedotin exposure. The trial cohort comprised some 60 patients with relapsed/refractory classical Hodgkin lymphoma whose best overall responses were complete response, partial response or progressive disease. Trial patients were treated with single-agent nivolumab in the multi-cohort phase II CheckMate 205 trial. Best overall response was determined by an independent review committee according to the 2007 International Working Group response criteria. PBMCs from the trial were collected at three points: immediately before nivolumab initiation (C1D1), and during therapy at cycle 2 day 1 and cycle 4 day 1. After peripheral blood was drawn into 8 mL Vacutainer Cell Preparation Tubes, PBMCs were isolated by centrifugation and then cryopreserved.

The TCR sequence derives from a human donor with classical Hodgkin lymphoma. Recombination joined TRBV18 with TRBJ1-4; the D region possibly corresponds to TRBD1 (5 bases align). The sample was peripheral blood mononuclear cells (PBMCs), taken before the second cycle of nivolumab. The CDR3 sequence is CASSPGTTNEKLFF. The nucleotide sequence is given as TGTGCCAGCTCACCGGGGACCACTAATGAAAAACTGTTTTTT.